The 17 T cell receptor beta chains below come from one sample, sequenced in a study of early T cells in non-severe SARS-CoV-2 infection (dated by TCRdb to about 2021). The library was prepared using 5' RACE. The data were produced on a NextSeq 500. TCRdb applied fastp at Q25 and MiXCR to the public reads, then kept only in-frame beta chains. A single entry per CDR3 protein holds the most common genes and DNA from its merged rows. Across this sample there are some 110,000 distinct CDR3 sequences, with around 14% seen only once. 20% to 25% of the sample goes to the ten largest clones. Sequencing was done on a sample of whole blood. The source is an adult who was a healthcare worker with PCR-confirmed SARS-CoV-2 infection or an uninfected control (not recorded which).

There are a few counts of this clonotype. J is TRBJ2-3 and V is TRBV20-1; TRBD2 aligns across 12 bases. This CDR3 has 16 amino acids. V dropped 0 bases and J dropped 6; count of bases not matched to a gene: 7. Germline loops: CDR1 DFQATT, CDR2 SNEGSKA (reference sequence). The CDR3 nucleotides are TGCAGTGCTAGAGATCCTAGCGGGGGGGCCCGGGATACGCAGTATTTT. Translation gives CSARDPSGGARDTQYF.

V and J are TRBV7-9 and TRBJ1-2, with TRBD1 identical over 7 bases. The germline CDR1 and CDR2 sequences are SEHNR and FQNEAQ (reference sequence). This CDR3 comprises 15 residues. V lost 3 bases to trimming and J lost 8 bases; unmatched junction nucleotides: 12. The CDR3 DNA follows: TGTGCCAGCAGCTTTGAAGGGACAGCAAAAATCGGCTACACCTTC. This translates into CASSFEGTAKIGYTF.

This clonotype was counted at least ten times. This sequence joins TRBV6-1 and TRBJ2-4, with 7 bases matching TRBD2. The CDR3 runs 13 residues. The germline CDR1 and CDR2 sequences are MNHNS and SASEGT. V lost 6 bases, J lost 1 base, and 0 bases stayed unmatched. The CDR3 protein is CASRLAAKNIQYF. The CDR3 nucleotides are TGTGCCAGCAGACTAGCGGCCAAAAACATTCAGTACTTC.

This clonotype came up many times. The rearrangement uses TRBV20-1 and TRBJ1-5, with a weak D call TRBD1 (5 bases). Trimming pared 3 bases from V and 6 bases from J, leaving 15 bases between. From germline, CDR1 is DFQATT and CDR2 SNEGSKA (reference sequence). The CDR3 sequence is 14 residues long. The CDR3 DNA follows: TGCAGTGCTAGGGTAAAGACAGAGGGTCAGCCCCAGCATTTT. Translating it yields CSARVKTEGQPQHF.

This clonotype was seen many times. This chain links TRBV20-1 with TRBJ1-1, with 8 bases aligning to TRBD1. This CDR3 is built from 12 residues. Germline V gives CDR1 DFQATT, CDR2 SNEGSKA (reference sequence). V was pared by 3 bases and J by 4 bases, with 1 base of the junction left unmatched. CDR3 bases: TGCAGTGCTAGGACAGGGGTCACTGAAGCTTTCTTT. Amino acid sequence: CSARTGVTEAFF.

This clonotype was picked up a small number of times. The chain carries TRBV4-2 and TRBJ2-2; D gene unclear. V was trimmed by 1 base and J by 7 bases, leaving 13 bases between them. The CDR3 is 15 residues long. CDR1 is LGHNA, CDR2 YNFKEQ, per germline. CDR3 DNA sequence: TGTGCCAGCAGCCAAGTGAACAGAGACGGCGGGGAGCTGTTTTTT. Translating it yields CASSQVNRDGGELFF.

A few counts support this clonotype. This chain connects TRBV29-1 to TRBJ2-3, with a possible D match to TRBD2 (6 bases). V was clipped by 5 bases and J by 5 bases, with 14 bases between them. Germline assignment: CDR1 SQVTM and CDR2 ANQGSEA. The CDR3 has 13 residues. CDR3 bases: TGCAGCGTTTTTAGCGGCTTGCGAGATACGCAGTATTTT. Residues: CSVFSGLRDTQYF.

This clonotype was detected only once. The chain couples TRBV5-4 to TRBJ2-7, with 7 bases that match TRBD1. V was pared by 2 bases and J by 6 bases, with 8 bases of the junction left unmatched. This CDR3 has 14 residues. Germline CDR1 reads SGHNT; CDR2 reads YYREEE (reference sequence). The CDR3 DNA reads TGTGCCAGCAGCTTCACAGGGGATGAGGGCGAGCAGTACTTC. This gives the protein CASSFTGDEGEQYF.

This clonotype was counted many times. The rearrangement uses TRBV7-8 and TRBJ2-7; 8 bases are a match to TRBD1. Germline V gene lookup returns CDR1 SGHVS and CDR2 FQNEAQ. The V segment lost 3 bases and the J segment 3 bases; nucleotides outside the gene matches: 7. CDR3 length: 15 amino acids. For the CDR3, the DNA is TGTGCCAGCAGCTTGGCTACAGGGGGAGGCTACGAGCAGTACTTC. Protein sequence: CASSLATGGGYEQYF.

This clonotype came up a few times. The J gene is TRBJ1-3, the V gene TRBV20-1, with D hard to call. Germline V gene data show CDR1 as DFQATT and CDR2 as SNEGSKA (reference sequence). The CDR3 totals 14 residues. V dropped 5 bases and J dropped 0 bases, with 11 bases sitting between them. The CDR3 protein is CSARGRSSGNTIYF. The CDR3 DNA reads TGCAGTGCTCGCGGTCGAAGCTCTGGAAACACCATATATTTT.

This clonotype was detected only a few times. This chain joins TRBV27 and TRBJ2-5, with TRBD2 as a possible D gene (5 bases). V lost 2 bases, J lost 1 base, and 8 bases lay in between. This CDR3 has 14 residues. From germline, CDR1 is MNHEY and CDR2 SMNVEV (reference sequence). The CDR3 coding sequence is TGTGCCAGCAGTTTACGCCGGGGCCAAGAGACCCAGTACTTC. Its protein product is CASSLRRGQETQYF.

The chain links TRBV19 to TRBJ1-1; perhaps TRBD1 as D (5 bases). The CDR3 has 11 amino acids. CDR1 LNHDA and CDR2 SQIVND come from the germline V gene (reference sequence). Trimming pared 5 bases from V and 9 bases from J, leaving 10 bases between. CDR3 residues: CASSGGRQAFF. CDR3 in DNA: TGTGCCAGTAGTGGGGGGAGGCAAGCTTTCTTT.

This clonotype was detected many times. The rearrangement uses TRBV7-9 and TRBJ1-1; D remains unclear. Trimming removed 5 bases at V and 11 bases at J, with 15 bases between. This CDR3 comprises 12 residues. Germline loops: CDR1 SEHNR, CDR2 FQNEAQ (reference sequence). CDR3 amino acids: CASSLDLPRAFF. The CDR3 DNA reads TGTGCCAGCAGCCTCGACCTGCCTAGGGCTTTCTTT.

This rearrangement joins TRBV3-1 to TRBJ2-7; 9 bases fit TRBD2. CDR1 LGHDT and CDR2 YNNKEL come from the germline V gene (reference sequence). Unmatched junction bases numbered 5, after V lost 1 base and J lost 4 bases. The CDR3 spans 15 residues. The CDR3 sequence: CASSQVASGVYEQYF. The CDR3 DNA sequence: TGTGCCAGCAGCCAAGTGGCTAGCGGGGTATACGAGCAGTACTTC.

This clonotype was seen repeatedly, ten times or more. The gene calls are TRBV29-1 and TRBJ1-1, with D perhaps TRBD1 (5 bases). Trimming left V 7 bases short and J 4 bases short, with 13 bases between. Germline assignment: CDR1 SQVTM and CDR2 ANQGSEA. The CDR3 contains 12 residues. The chain's CDR3 is CSASVGVTEAFF. CDR3 in DNA: TGCAGCGCGTCAGTGGGGGTCACTGAAGCTTTCTTT.

This clonotype was recorded a few times. The chain links TRBV12-3 or TRBV12-4 to TRBJ2-3; TRBD2 aligns across 10 bases. CDR3 length: 18 residues. V gave up 3 bases and J gave up 5 bases; unmatched junction bases: 14. CDR3 region: CASSFGVLAGAYQDTQYF. The DNA of the CDR3 is TGTGCCAGCAGTTTTGGTGTGCTAGCGGGGGCCTACCAAGATACGCAGTATTTT.

V gene TRBV29-1 combines with J gene TRBJ1-1, with D perhaps matching TRBD1 (5 bases). CDR1 is SQVTM and CDR2 is ANQGSEA in the germline V gene. V lost 5 bases and J lost 1, with 11 bases in between. There are 13 residues in the CDR3. CDR3 nucleotides: TGCAGCGTTAAAAGGGGTCGGAACACTGAAGCTTTCTTT. Amino acid sequence: CSVKRGRNTEAFF.